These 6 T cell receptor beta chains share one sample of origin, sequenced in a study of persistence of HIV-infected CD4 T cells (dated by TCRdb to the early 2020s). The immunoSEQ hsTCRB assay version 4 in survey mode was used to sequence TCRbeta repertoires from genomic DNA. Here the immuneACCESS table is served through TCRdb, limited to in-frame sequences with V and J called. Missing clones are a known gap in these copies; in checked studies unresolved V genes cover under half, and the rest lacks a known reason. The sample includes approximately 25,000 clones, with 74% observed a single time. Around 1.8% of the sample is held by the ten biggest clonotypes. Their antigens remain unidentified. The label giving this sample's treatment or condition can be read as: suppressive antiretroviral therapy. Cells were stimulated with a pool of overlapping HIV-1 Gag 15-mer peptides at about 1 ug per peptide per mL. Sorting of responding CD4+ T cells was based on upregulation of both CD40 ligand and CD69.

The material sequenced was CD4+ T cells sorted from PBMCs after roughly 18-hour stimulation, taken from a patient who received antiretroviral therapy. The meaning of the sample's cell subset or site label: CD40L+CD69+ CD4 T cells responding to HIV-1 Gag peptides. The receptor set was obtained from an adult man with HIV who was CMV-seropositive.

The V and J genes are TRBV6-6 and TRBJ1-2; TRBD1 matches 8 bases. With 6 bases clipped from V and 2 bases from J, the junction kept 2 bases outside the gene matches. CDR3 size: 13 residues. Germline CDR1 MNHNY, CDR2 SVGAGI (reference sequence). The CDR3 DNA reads TGTGCCAGCAGCGCAGGGGGCAACTATGGCTACACCTTC. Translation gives CASSAGGNYGYTF.

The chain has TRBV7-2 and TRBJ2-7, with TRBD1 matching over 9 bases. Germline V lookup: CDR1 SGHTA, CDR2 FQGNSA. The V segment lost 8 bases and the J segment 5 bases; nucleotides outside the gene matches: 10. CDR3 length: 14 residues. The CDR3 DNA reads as TGTGCCAGCCGAGCCGGGACAGGGCCACACGAGCAGTACTTC. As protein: CASRAGTGPHEQYF.

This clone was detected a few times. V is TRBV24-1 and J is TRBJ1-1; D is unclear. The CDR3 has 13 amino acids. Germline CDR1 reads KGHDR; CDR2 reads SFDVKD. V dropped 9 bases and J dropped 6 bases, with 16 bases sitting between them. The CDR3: CATGGLFSAEAFF. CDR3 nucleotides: TGTGCCACCGGAGGACTTTTTTCGGCTGAAGCTTTCTTT.

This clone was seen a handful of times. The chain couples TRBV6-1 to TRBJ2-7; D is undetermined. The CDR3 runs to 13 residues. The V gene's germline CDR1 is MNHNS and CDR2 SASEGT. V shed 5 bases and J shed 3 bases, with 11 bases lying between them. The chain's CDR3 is CASSSHQSYEQYF. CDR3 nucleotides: TGTGCCAGCAGTTCTCATCAAAGCTACGAGCAGTACTTC.

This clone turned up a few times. Here the CDR3 DNA reads TGTGCCAGCAGTTTGATGACAGGGTCGGGTACAGATACGCAGTATTTT. Its protein product is CASSLMTGSGTDTQYF. The V and J genes are TRBV2 and TRBJ2-3, with 7 bases that match TRBD1. In germline, CDR1 is SNHLY, CDR2 FYNNEI. The CDR3 extends over 16 amino acids. The ends lost 5 bases at V and 3 bases at J; junction bases unmatched: 11.

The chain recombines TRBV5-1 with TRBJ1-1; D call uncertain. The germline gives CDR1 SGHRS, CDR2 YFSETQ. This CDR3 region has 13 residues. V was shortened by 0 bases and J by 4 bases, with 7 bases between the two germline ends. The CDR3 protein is CASSLEGITEAFF. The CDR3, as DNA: TGCGCCAGCAGCTTGGAAGGGATCACTGAAGCTTTCTTT.